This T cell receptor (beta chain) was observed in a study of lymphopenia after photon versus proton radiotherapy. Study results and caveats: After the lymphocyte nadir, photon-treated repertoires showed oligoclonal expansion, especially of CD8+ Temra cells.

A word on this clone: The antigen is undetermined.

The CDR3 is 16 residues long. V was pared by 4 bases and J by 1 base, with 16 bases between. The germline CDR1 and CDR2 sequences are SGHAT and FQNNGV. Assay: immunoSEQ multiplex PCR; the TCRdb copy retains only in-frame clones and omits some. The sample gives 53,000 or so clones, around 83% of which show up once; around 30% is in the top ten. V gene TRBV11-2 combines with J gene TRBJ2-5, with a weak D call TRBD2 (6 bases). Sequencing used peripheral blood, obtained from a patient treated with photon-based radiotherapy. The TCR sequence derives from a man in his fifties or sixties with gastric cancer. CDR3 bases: TGTGCCAGCAGCTCCGGAGGAGGAGGGGCCCAAGAGACCCAGTACTTC. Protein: CASSSGGGGAQETQYF. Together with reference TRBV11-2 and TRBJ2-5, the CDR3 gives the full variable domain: EAGVAQSPRYKIIEKRQSVAFWCNPISGHATLYWYQQILGQGPKLLIQFQNNGVVDDSQLPKDRFSAERLKGVDSTLKIQPAKLEDSAVYLCASSSGGGGAQETQYFGPGTRLLVL.